This T cell receptor beta chain was sequenced in a study of T cell changes during pregnancy in multiple sclerosis. Clones were read by immunoSEQ multiplex PCR, and TCRdb kept only the in-frame ones, dropping some. The sample lists about 56,000 clones; about 91% were seen once. The V gene's germline CDR1 is LGHNA and CDR2 YSLEER. The V and J ends lost 1 base and 7 bases respectively, with 13 bases between them. This CDR3 has 15 residues. The material was peripheral blood, obtained after pregnancy. The V gene is TRBV4-3, the J gene TRBJ2-2, with D possibly being TRBD1 (7 bases). The source of this sequence is a female donor with multiple sclerosis, enrolled in a pregnancy study. In DNA form, the CDR3 reads TGCGCCAGCAGCCAAGTGGAGGGGGCTGTCGGGGAGCTGTTTTTT. Translation: CASSQVEGAVGELFF.